This T cell receptor (beta chain) was recovered during a study of graft-versus-host responses after intestinal transplantation. Study outcomes and limitations: Circulating GvH clone levels at their peak were associated with HvG declines (early post-transplant). Graft-versus-host to host-versus-graft clonal ratios in allografts were high in patients with graft-donor T cell macrochimerism. Marrow from the recipient contained GvH clones, some of which had appeared first in ileum or blood.

The CDR3 is made up of 14 amino acids. Germline V CDR1 and CDR2: SGHVS, FQNEAQ. With 1 base removed from V and 1 base from J, the gap between germline ends came to 5 bases. To note about this clone: Its antigen is still unknown.

The assay was immunoSEQ multiplex PCR, and TCRdb's table has in-frame clones only and misses some. This table has under 140,000 clones, about 93% appearing once. This rearrangement joins TRBV7-8 to TRBJ1-3, with D unclear. The material was unstimulated CD8+ T cells sorted from spleen or lymph node cells, obtained before intestinal transplant. The clonotype comes from a human donor who received an intestinal transplant. CDR3 sequence: CASSLGDSGNTIYF. The CDR3 DNA is TGTGCCAGCAGCTTAGGGGATTCTGGAAACACCATATATTTT.